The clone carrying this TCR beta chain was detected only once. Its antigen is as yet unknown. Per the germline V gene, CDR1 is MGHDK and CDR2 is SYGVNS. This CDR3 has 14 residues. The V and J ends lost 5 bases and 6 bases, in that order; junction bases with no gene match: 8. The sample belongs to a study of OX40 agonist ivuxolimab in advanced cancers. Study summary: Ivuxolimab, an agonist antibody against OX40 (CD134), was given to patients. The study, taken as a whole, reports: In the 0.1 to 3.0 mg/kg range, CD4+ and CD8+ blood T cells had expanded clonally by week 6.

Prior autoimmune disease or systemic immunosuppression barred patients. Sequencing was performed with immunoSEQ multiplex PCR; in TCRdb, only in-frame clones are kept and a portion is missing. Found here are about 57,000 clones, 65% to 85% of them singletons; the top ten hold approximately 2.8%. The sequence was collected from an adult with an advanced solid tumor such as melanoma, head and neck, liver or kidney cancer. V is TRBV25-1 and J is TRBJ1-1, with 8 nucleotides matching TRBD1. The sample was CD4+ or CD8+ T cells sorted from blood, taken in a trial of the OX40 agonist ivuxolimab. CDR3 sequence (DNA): TGTGCCAGCAGTACCAGGGGGCAGGGCCCTGAAGCTTTCTTT. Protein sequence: CASSTRGQGPEAFF.